The T cell receptor beta chain described here comes from a study of blood T cell repertoires in COVID-19. Across the study: From the United States, Italy and Spain came samples of acute and convalescent COVID-19. T cells, B-cell-depleted T cells, or PBMCs supplied cDNA or gDNA.

In the authors' workflow: Nucleated cell number was recorded as an estimate derived from reference gene primer amplification. Sequencing used immunoSEQ multiplex PCR; TCRdb keeps in-frame clones, though not all of them. That table gives V, J and clone size, and the DNA gave D and trimming. The sample yields some 99,000 clones, around 78% seen once. The CDR3 loop spans 15 amino acids. V lost 4 bases, J lost 0 bases, and 12 bases lay in between. Germline loops: CDR1 LGHNA, CDR2 YSLEER. The sequence was collected from a woman between 55 and 75 years old with acute or convalescent COVID-19. The chain couples TRBV4-3 to TRBJ1-2; D remains unclear. Sequencing was carried out using peripheral blood. CDR3 coding DNA: TGCGCCAGCAGCCTTTTCTCGGGAGCTAACTATGGCTACACCTTC. As protein: CASSLFSGANYGYTF.